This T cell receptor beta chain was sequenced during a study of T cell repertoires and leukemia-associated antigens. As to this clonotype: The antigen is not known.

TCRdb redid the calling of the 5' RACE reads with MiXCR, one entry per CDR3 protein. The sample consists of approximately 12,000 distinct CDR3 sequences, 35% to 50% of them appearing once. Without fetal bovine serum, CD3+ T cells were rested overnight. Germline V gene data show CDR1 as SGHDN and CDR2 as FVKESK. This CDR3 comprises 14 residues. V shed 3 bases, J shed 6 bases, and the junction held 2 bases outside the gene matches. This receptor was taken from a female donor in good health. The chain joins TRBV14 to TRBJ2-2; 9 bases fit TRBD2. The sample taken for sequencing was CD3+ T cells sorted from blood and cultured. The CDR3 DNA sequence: TGTGCCAGCAGCCAGAGGACTAGCGCCGGGGAGCTGTTTTTT. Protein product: CASSQRTSAGELFF.